This paragraph covers one T cell receptor beta chain sequence. This sample stems from a study of control samples from healthy donors and cancer patients. The CDR3 is 12 residues long. The V end was cut by 4 bases, the J end by 9 bases, with 10 bases between. Germline CDR1 is SGHDN and CDR2 is FVKESK. Sequencing was performed with immunoSEQ multiplex PCR; in TCRdb, only in-frame clones are kept and a portion is missing. Among about 71,000 clones listed, roughly 91% were seen once. This receptor was taken from a man in his 60s with lung cancer. Input material: PBMCs. The chain carries TRBV14 and TRBJ2-1; D is unclear. DNA of the CDR3: TGTGCCAGCAGCCCTTCGGCCAGTGAGCAGTTCTTC. It codes for CASSPSASEQFF.